The 22 T cell receptor beta chains below all came from one sample that was sequenced in a study of blood T cell repertoires in COVID-19 (dated by TCRdb to 2018 to 2021). Libraries were prepared through the immunoSEQ multiplex PCR assay. As stored in TCRdb, this immuneACCESS dataset retains in-frame rearrangements with V and J assigned. A fraction of the clones does not appear; measured against another copy, unresolved V genes explain less than half of the discrepancy, and the remainder lacks a known reason. The sample data list some 150,000 clones, and around 84% of these were observed just once. The ten largest clones capture almost 6% of the sample. Sequencing input: PBMCs or T cells enriched from blood (not recorded which). These receptors were taken from a woman in her fifties or sixties who had been exposed to COVID-19.

The chain carries TRBV6-2 or TRBV6-3 and TRBJ1-2, with D unclear. Germline-derived CDR1 and CDR2 are MNHEY and SVGEGT. The germline V and J ends were trimmed by 2 bases and 3 bases, with 13 bases remaining between them. CDR3 size: 15 residues. The chain's CDR3 is CASSYQSWGDYGYTF. The CDR3 DNA follows: TGTGCCAGCAGTTACCAATCATGGGGAGACTATGGCTACACCTTC.

The V and J genes are TRBV24-1 and TRBJ2-1; no firm D call. V lost 9 bases to trimming and J lost 9 bases, with 17 bases between them. The CDR3 totals 13 residues. From germline, CDR1 is KGHDR and CDR2 SFDVKD. The CDR3 protein is CATDRDGGGEQFF. CDR3 DNA sequence: TGTGCCACCGACCGTGACGGCGGCGGTGAGCAGTTCTTC.

The V and J genes are TRBV27 and TRBJ2-3, with D possibly TRBD1 on 5 matching bases. Germline V gene lookup returns CDR1 MNHEY and CDR2 SMNVEV (reference sequence). V was pared by 1 base and J by 1 base, with 9 bases between. The CDR3 consists of 15 residues. CDR3 nucleotide sequence: TGTGCCAGCAGTTTATGGGGCAGGCGCACAGATACGCAGTATTTT. This translates into CASSLWGRRTDTQYF.

The chain joins TRBV7-2 to TRBJ2-1; TRBD2 agrees at 11 bases. The CDR3 has 15 residues. Unmatched junction bases numbered 4, after V lost 3 bases and J lost 6 bases. Germline CDR1 and CDR2: SGHTA and FQGNSA. CDR3 protein: CASSLSSGRANEQFF. DNA for the CDR3: TGTGCCAGCAGCTTGAGTAGCGGGAGGGCCAATGAGCAGTTCTTC.

V usage is TRBV7-8 and J usage is TRBJ2-3; 10 nucleotides line up with TRBD2. The CDR3 length is 15 residues. With V trimmed by 3 bases and J by 4 bases, 4 bases remained unmatched. CDR1 is SGHVS and CDR2 is FQNEAQ in the germline V gene. CDR3 coding DNA: TGTGCCAGCAGCTTGGAGGGACTAGCGTCAGATACGCAGTATTTT. It specifies CASSLEGLASDTQYF.

This clone has a handful of counts. The J gene is TRBJ2-5, the V gene TRBV6-6; unclear D gene. The germline V gene has CDR1 MNHNY and CDR2 SVGAGI (reference sequence). V gave up 5 bases and J gave up 2 bases, with 3 bases separating them. The length of the CDR3 is 11 residues. The DNA for the CDR3 is TGTGCCAGCAGTACTCAAGAGACCCAGTACTTC. This translates into CASSTQETQYF.

A word on this clone: Its ends do not fully match the called genes, so a read error is possible. The same CDR3 also results from other DNA sequences found in this sample. The V and J genes are TRBV19 and TRBJ2-7; 8 positions agree with TRBD2. CDR3 size: 17 residues. Germline V gene data show CDR1 as LNHDA and CDR2 as SQIVND (reference sequence). The CDR3 sequence is CASSLSPLAGRAYEQYF. CDR3 bases: TGTGCCAGTAGTCTATCCCCTTTAGCGGGGAGGGCCTACGAACAGTACTTC. The variable domain in full, with the rest retrieved from reference TRBV19 and TRBJ2-7, is DGGITQSPKYLFRKEGQNVTLSCEQNLNHDAMYWYRQDPGQGLRLIYYSQIVNDFQKGDIAEGYSVSREKKESFPLTVTSAQKNPTAFYLCASSLSPLAGRAYEQYFGPGTRLTVT.

The chain employs TRBV5-4 and TRBJ2-3; 10 bases are a match to TRBD2. Germline V gives CDR1 SGHNT, CDR2 YYREEE (reference sequence). The CDR3 loop spans 15 amino acids. The junction had 10 bases not matched to a gene; V was cut back by 3 bases and J by 9 bases. In DNA, the CDR3 is TGTGCCAGCAGCTCCGCTAGCGGGAGTCGGGGAACGCAGTATTTT. Translation gives CASSSASGSRGTQYF.

The genes are TRBV11-3 and TRBJ2-7, with D tentatively TRBD1 (5 bases). Germline loops: CDR1 SGHNT, CDR2 YENEEA. This CDR3 has 14 residues. Trimming left V 1 base short and J 2 bases short, with 9 bases between. The chain's CDR3 is CASSLGTQTYEQYF. CDR3 DNA sequence: TGTGCCAGCAGCTTAGGGACACAGACCTACGAGCAGTACTTC. The whole variable domain, remainder taken from reference TRBV11-3 and TRBJ2-7, is EAGVVQSPRYKIIEKKQPVAFWCNPISGHNTLYWYLQNLGQGPELLIRYENEEAVDDSQLPKDRFSAERLKGVDSTLKIQPAELGDSAVYLCASSLGTQTYEQYFGPGTRLTVT.

The rearrangement uses TRBV9 and TRBJ1-3, with 10 bases that match TRBD1. Germline trimming cut 6 bases from V and 8 bases from J; bases unmatched to any gene: 11. The CDR3 contains 15 residues. Germline lookup yields CDR1 SGDLS and CDR2 YYNGEE. This chain's CDR3 is CASTLSGTGADTIYF. The CDR3 nucleotides read TGTGCCAGCACCCTCTCCGGGACAGGGGCAGACACCATATATTTT.

The chain employs TRBV6-5 and TRBJ1-1; weak D call: TRBD1 (6 bases). This CDR3 has 14 amino acids. V was clipped by 1 base and J by 1 base, with 7 bases between them. In germline, CDR1 is MNHEY, CDR2 SVGAGI. CDR3 coding DNA: TGTGCCAGCAGTTACTGGGGGCGGAACACTGAAGCTTTCTTT. It specifies CASSYWGRNTEAFF.

V gene TRBV19 combines with J gene TRBJ1-5, with D possibly TRBD1 on 6 matching bases. This CDR3 is 16 amino acids long. Germline values: CDR1 LNHDA, CDR2 SQIVND (reference sequence). V gave up 4 bases and J gave up 0 bases, with 13 bases separating them. The CDR3 DNA follows: TGTGCCAGTAGTACGACGTTGACAGGTAGCAATCAGCCCCAGCATTTT. Translation: CASSTTLTGSNQPQHF.

Here the CDR3 DNA reads TGTGCCTCGGGGTATACTGAAGCTTTCTTT. It specifies CASGYTEAFF. This chain joins TRBV6-5 and TRBJ1-1; D remains unclear. Germline V CDR1 and CDR2: MNHEY, SVGAGI. The V end lost 11 bases, the J end lost 5 bases, and 9 bases lay between the germline ends. The CDR3 extends over 10 amino acids.

This clone has more than one count but fewer than ten. CDR3 sequence (DNA): TGTGCCAGCAACCGAAGGGGGTCGACTGAAGCTTTCTTT. Encoded protein: CASNRRGSTEAFF. The chain couples TRBV5-4 to TRBJ1-1; D perhaps matches TRBD1 (6 bases). Trimming pared 6 bases from V and 5 bases from J, leaving 14 bases between. The CDR3 has 13 residues. CDR1 is SGHNT and CDR2 is YYREEE in the germline V gene (reference sequence).

This sequence joins TRBV28 and TRBJ2-7; 7 positions agree with TRBD1. V dropped 6 bases and J dropped 6; count of bases not matched to a gene: 5. The germline V gene encodes CDR1 MDHEN and CDR2 SYDVKM. CDR3 length equals 12 residues. CDR3: CASSGQVSEQYF. CDR3 nucleotide sequence: TGTGCCAGCAGCGGACAGGTTTCCGAGCAGTACTTC.

The V gene is TRBV19, the J gene TRBJ2-3; possible D gene TRBD2, 5 bases. From germline, CDR1 is LNHDA and CDR2 SQIVND (reference sequence). The CDR3 has 12 amino acids. Between the trimmed V and J ends, which lost 9 bases and 5 bases, there was a span of 12 bases. This CDR3 is CARLGPEDTQYF. In DNA form, the CDR3 reads TGTGCCAGACTAGGACCCGAAGATACGCAGTATTTT.

The J gene is TRBJ2-5, the V gene TRBV6-5, with a tentative D call TRBD2 (5 bases). From germline, CDR1 is MNHEY and CDR2 SVGAGI. Trimming pared 2 bases from V and 1 base from J, leaving 11 bases between. The CDR3 totals 15 residues. Here the CDR3 reads CASSYRGLPQETQYF. The CDR3 DNA is TGTGCCAGCAGTTACCGGGGTCTCCCCCAAGAGACCCAGTACTTC.

This sequence joins TRBV4-2 and TRBJ1-1, with TRBD1 as a possible D gene (5 bases). Germline lookup yields CDR1 LGHNA and CDR2 YNFKEQ. The V end lost 1 base, the J end lost 6 bases, and 9 bases lay between the germline ends. This CDR3 has 13 amino acids. The CDR3 bases are TGTGCCAGCAGCCAAGCGGGGGGGGCTGAAGCTTTCTTT. It codes for CASSQAGGAEAFF.

The V and J genes are TRBV5-5 and TRBJ1-5; D might be TRBD1 (6 bases). The germline gives CDR1 SGHKS, CDR2 YYEKEE (reference sequence). This CDR3 has 16 amino acids. Trimming took 0 bases from V and 3 from J, leaving 13 bases between them. The CDR3 nucleotides are TGTGCCAGCAGCTTGGTCGTTGGGGGCGACAATCAGCCCCAGCATTTT. It translates to CASSLVVGGDNQPQHF.

This clone came up once. The V gene is TRBV7-9, the J gene TRBJ1-1, with 7 positions matching TRBD1. Trimming cost V 0 bases and J 3 bases; bases outside gene matches: 13. In germline, CDR1 is SEHNR, CDR2 FQNEAQ (reference sequence). The CDR3 has 18 residues. The DNA for the CDR3 is TGTGCCAGCAGCTTAGCGAGGTTAAGACAGGGTGGTTACACTGAAGCTTTCTTT. Protein product: CASSLARLRQGGYTEAFF.

Only a few counts were recorded for this clone. V usage is TRBV5-4 and J usage is TRBJ1-1; TRBD1 might be the D (5 bases). Germline V gene lookup returns CDR1 SGHNT and CDR2 YYREEE (reference sequence). The CDR3 runs 14 residues. With 0 bases removed from V and 7 bases from J, the gap between germline ends came to 13 bases. The CDR3 DNA is TGTGCCAGCAGCTTGGCAGGGATTGGGTTTGAAGCTTTCTTT. It specifies CASSLAGIGFEAFF.

The chain combines TRBV6-5 with TRBJ1-1; a possible D gene is TRBD1 (6 bases). V was pared by 7 bases and J by 1 base, with 10 bases between. The CDR3 is 13 residues long. CDR1 and CDR2 from the germline V gene are MNHEY and SVGAGI. The CDR3 coding sequence is TGTGCCAGCAACACAGGGAGGAACACTGAAGCTTTCTTT. This codes for CASNTGRNTEAFF.